What follows describes a single T cell receptor (beta chain). The antigen is not known. The source of the sample is a study of CD8+ T cells in alopecia areata. Study-wide results and limits: In lesional scalp, particularly from alopecia totalis/universalis, clonality was higher than in normal scalp.

RNA was isolated and reverse transcribed to cDNA, the sequencing template. The table came from immunoSEQ multiplex PCR; TCRdb's copy has only in-frame clones and leaves some out. The data contain fewer than 200,000 clones, 50% to 75% of them singletons. The J segment lost 3 bases and the V segment lost 5 bases, leaving 4 bases of the junction unmatched. CDR1 SEHNR and CDR2 FQNEAQ come from the germline V gene (reference sequence). The CDR3 contains 14 residues. Stated treatment: oral pan-JAK inhibitor, 5-10 mg twice daily. PBMCs, the starting material, were the source of sorted CD4+ and CD8+ T cells. This chain joins TRBV7-9 and TRBJ2-5; TRBD2 matches 9 bases. The TCR was taken from a human donor with alopecia areata. Sequences were derived from CD4+ T cells sorted from blood, sampled at approximately week 55, from a patient treated with tofacitinib. The CDR3 sequence is CASSLSGGKETQYF. The DNA of the CDR3 is TGTGCCAGCAGCCTGAGCGGGGGGAAAGAGACCCAGTACTTC.